This T cell receptor beta chain was recorded in a study of T cell responses to AZD1222 COVID-19 vaccine. At the level of the study: The analysis combined second doses at about 4 or about 12 weeks. Study-wide results and caveats: Close to half of all spike-specific TCRs reportedly target regions of the variants that are unmutated. Females made up more of the donors, who were largely white British, and clonal diversity may have come out too low. Spike-specific TCR breadth and depth were elevated following two AZD1222 doses.

The sample holds a few counts of this clone. Antigen specificity is unknown. The repertoire was sequenced with immunoSEQ multiplex PCR; TCRdb's copy has only in-frame clones and lacks some. The sample yields 110,000 or so clones, 91% seen once. This sequence originates from an adult in good health. The sample was peripheral blood, taken on day 0 of AZD1222 vaccination.

CDR3 sequence (DNA): TGTGCCATCGCACAGGCGAACCAAGAGACCCAGTACTTC. Amino acids: CAIAQANQETQYF. This sequence joins TRBV10-3 and TRBJ2-5, with TRBD1 as a possible D gene (5 bases). The germline V gene encodes CDR1 ENHRY and CDR2 SYGVKD. This CDR3 has 13 residues. V gave up 8 bases and J gave up 0 bases, with 10 bases separating them.